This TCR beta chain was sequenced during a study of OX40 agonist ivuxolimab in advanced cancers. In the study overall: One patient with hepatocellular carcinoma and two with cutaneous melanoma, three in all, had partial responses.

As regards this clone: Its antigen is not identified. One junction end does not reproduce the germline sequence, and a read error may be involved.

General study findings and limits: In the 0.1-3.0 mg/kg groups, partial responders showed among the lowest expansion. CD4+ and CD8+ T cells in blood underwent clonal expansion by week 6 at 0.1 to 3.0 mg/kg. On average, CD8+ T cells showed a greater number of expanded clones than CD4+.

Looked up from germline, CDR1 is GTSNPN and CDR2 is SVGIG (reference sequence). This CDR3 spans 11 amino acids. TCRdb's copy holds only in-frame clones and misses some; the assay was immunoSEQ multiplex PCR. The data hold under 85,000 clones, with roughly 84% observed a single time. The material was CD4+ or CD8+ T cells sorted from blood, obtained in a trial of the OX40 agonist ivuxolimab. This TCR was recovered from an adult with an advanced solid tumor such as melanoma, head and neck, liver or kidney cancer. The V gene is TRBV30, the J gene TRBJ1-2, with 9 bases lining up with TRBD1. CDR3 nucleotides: TGTGCCTGGAGTGTGGGACAGGGTTTCTCCTTC. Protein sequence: CAWSVGQGFSF.